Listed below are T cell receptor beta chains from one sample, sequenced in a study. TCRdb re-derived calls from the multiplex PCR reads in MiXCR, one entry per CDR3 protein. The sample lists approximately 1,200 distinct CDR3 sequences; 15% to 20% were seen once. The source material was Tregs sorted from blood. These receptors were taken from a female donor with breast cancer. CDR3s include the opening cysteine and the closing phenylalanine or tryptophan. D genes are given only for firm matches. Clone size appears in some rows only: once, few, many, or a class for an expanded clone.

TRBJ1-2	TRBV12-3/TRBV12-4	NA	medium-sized	CASSLDGTNYGYTF	TGTGCCAGCAGTTTAGACGGTACTAACTATGGCTACACCTTC
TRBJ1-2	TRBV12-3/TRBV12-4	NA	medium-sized	CASSVTEGYGYTF	TGTGCCAGCAGTGTAACAGAGGGCTATGGCTACACCTTC
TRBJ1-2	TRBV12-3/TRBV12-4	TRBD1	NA	CASSFLTGTSYTF	TGTGCCAGCAGTTTTCTGACAGGGACAAGCTACACCTTC
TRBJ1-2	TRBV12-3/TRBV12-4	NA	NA	CASSRSGTLYGYTF	TGTGCCAGTAGTCGTAGCGGGACGCTCTATGGCTACACCTTC
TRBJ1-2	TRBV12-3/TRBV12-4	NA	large	CASSLGGIAFGYTF	TGTGCCAGCAGTTTAGGAGGGATAGCCTTTGGCTACACCTTC
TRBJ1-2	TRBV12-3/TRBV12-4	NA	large	CASTAGPRGPGRYGYTF	TGTGCCAGCACCGCGGGGCCCAGGGGTCCCGGACGGTATGGCTACACCTTC
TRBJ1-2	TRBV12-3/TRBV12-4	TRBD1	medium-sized	CASRLTGELVDTF	TGTGCCAGCAGATTAACAGGGGAGCTTGTAGACACCTTC
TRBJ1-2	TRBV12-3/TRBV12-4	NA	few	CASVPRTSYGYTF	TGTGCCAGCGTCCCCAGGACCTCCTATGGCTACACCTTC
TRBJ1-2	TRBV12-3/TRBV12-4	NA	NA	CASSLPGMGYTF	TGTGCCAGCAGTTTGCCAGGGATGGGCTACACCTTC
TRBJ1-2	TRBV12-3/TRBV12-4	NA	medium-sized	CASSSHRDGYTF	TGTGCCAGCAGTTCCCACAGAGATGGCTACACCTTC
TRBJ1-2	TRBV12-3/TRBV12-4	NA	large	CASSSLGDGYTF	TGTGCCAGCAGTTCCCTAGGAGATGGCTACACCTTC
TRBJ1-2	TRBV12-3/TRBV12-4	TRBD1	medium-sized	CASSGQGHGYTF	TGTGCCAGCAGTGGACAGGGGCATGGCTACACCTTC
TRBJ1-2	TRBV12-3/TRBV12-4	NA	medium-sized	CASSHSTGIRNYGYTF	TGTGCCAGCAGCCATTCCACAGGAATTCGTAACTATGGCTACACCTTC
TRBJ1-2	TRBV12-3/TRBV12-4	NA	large	CASSLHLPSYGYTF	TGTGCCAGCAGTTTACATCTCCCTTCTTATGGCTACACCTTC
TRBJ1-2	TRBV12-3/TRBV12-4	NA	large	CASGKTTEGYTF	TGTGCCAGCGGTAAGACGACAGAAGGCTACACCTTC
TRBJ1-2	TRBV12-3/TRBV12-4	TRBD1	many	CASSRTGAHGYTF	TGTGCCAGCAGCCGTACAGGGGCCCATGGCTACACCTTC
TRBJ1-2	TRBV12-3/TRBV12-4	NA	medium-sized	CASRPTGVYGYTF	TGTGCCAGCAGGCCGACAGGCGTCTATGGCTACACCTTC
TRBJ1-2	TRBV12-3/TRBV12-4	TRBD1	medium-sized	CASSPTSYRGSYGYTF	TGTGCCAGCAGTCCTACCTCCTACAGGGGCAGCTATGGCTACACCTTC
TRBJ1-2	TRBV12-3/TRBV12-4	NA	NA	CASSRTICYTF	TGTGCCAGCAGTCGGACCATATGCTACACCTTC
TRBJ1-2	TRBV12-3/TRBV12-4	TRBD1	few	CASSFGQGRGYTF	TGTGCCAGCAGTTTCGGACAGGGAAGAGGCTACACCTTC
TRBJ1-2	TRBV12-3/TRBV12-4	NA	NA	CASSLLGGGYTF	TGTGCCAGCAGTCTCCTAGGCGGTGGCTACACCTTC
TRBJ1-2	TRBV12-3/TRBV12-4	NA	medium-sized	CASSFPPVQGTYGYTF	TGTGCCAGCAGTTTCCCACCCGTCCAGGGAACCTATGGCTACACCTTC
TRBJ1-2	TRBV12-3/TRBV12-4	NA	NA	CASRLTDAYGYTF	TGTGCCAGCAGATTGACAGACGCGTATGGCTACACCTTC
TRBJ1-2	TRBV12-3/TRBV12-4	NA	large	CATGTLPIYGYTF	TGTGCCACCGGGACTCTACCTATCTATGGCTACACCTTC
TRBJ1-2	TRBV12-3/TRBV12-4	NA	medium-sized	CASSIANYGYTF	TGTGCCAGCAGCATAGCTAACTATGGCTACACCTTC
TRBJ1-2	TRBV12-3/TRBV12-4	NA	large	CASSLLSYYGYTF	TGTGCCAGCAGTTTACTGAGCTACTATGGCTACACCTTC
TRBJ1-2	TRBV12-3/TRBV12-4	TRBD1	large	CASSRDRGNYGYTF	TGTGCCAGCAGCCGGGACAGGGGTAACTATGGCTACACCTTC
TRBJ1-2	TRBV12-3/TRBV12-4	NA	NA	CASSPGDGITF	TGTGCCAGCAGTCCAGGGGATGGCATCACCTTC
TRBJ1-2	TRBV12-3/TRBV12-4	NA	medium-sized	CASSLFQVSYGYTF	TGTGCCAGCAGTTTATTCCAAGTATCCTATGGCTACACCTTC
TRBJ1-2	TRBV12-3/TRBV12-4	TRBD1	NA	CASSNPGQGGGYTF	TGTGCCAGCAGCAACCCGGGACAGGGTGGTGGCTACACCTTC
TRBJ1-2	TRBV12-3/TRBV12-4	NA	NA	CASSPGLNGYTF	TGTGCCAGCAGCCCCGGACTTAATGGCTACACCTTC
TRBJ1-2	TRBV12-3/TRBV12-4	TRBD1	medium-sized	CASRPGTDFGYTF	TGTGCCAGCAGACCCGGGACAGACTTTGGCTACACCTTC
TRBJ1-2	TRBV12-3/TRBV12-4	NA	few	CASSSSGANYGYTF	TGTGCCAGCAGTTCCTCGGGAGCTAACTATGGCTACACCTTC
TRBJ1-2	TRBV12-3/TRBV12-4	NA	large	CASSFGPSGYTF	TGTGCCAGCAGTTTCGGCCCGTCCGGCTACACCTTC
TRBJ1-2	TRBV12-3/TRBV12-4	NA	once	CANSPTENYGYTF	TGTGCCAACAGCCCCACAGAAAACTATGGCTACACCTTC
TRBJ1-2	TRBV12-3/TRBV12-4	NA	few	CASSLGGDYGYTF	TGTGCCAGCAGCCTGGGAGGGGACTATGGCTACACCTTC
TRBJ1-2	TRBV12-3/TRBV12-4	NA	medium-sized	CASKTFGEDYGYTF	TGTGCCAGCAAGACTTTTGGGGAGGACTATGGCTACACCTTC
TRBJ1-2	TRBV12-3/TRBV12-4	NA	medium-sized	CASSFSAGTGYTF	TGTGCCAGCAGTTTTAGCGCAGGAACTGGCTACACCTTC
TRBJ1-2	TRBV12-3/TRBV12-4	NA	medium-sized	CASSPGGVFSRGYTF	TGTGCCAGCAGCCCGGGTGGGGTGTTCTCAAGGGGCTACACCTTC
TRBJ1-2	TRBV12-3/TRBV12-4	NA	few	CASSFGSWGYTF	TGTGCCAGCAGTTTTGGGTCGTGGGGCTACACCTTC
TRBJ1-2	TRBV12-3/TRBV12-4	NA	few	CASSLTGVSHGYTF	TGTGCCAGCAGTTTGACAGGCGTATCCCATGGCTACACCTTC
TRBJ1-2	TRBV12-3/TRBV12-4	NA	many	CASSFLGDGYGYTF	TGTGCCAGCAGTTTTCTAGGGGATGGTTATGGCTACACCTTC
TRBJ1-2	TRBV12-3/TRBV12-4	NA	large	CASSYAGYTF	TGTGCCAGCAGTTATGCTGGCTACACCTTC
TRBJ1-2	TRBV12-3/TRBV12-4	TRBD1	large	CASGDRGGYTF	TGTGCCAGCGGGGACAGGGGTGGCTACACCTTC
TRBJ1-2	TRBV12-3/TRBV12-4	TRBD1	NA	CASSLPGQGNYGYTF	TGTGCCAGCAGTCTGCCGGGACAGGGAAACTATGGCTACACCTTC
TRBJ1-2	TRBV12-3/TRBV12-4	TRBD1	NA	CASSLVKTGLVGYTF	TGTGCCAGCAGTTTAGTAAAGACAGGGTTAGTAGGCTACACCTTC
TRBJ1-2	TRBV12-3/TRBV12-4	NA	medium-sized	CASTLGGIGGYTF	TGTGCCAGCACACTAGGAGGAATTGGAGGCTACACCTTC
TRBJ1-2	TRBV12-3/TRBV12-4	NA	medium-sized	CASSLSGSAYGYTF	TGTGCCAGCAGTTTATCTGGGTCTGCCTATGGCTACACCTTC
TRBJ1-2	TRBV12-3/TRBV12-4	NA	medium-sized	CASSLGGFGYTF	TGTGCCAGCAGTTTAGGAGGGTTTGGCTACACCTTC
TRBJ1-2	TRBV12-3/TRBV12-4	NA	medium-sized	CASSPDGNYGYTF	TGTGCCAGCAGTCCGGACGGGAACTATGGCTACACCTTC
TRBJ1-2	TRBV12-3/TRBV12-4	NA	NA	CASSFSRLYGYTF	TGTGCCAGCAGTTTTAGTAGACTCTATGGCTACACCTTC
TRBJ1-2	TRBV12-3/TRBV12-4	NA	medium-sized	CASSLSGAGYTF	TGTGCCAGCAGTTTATCAGGGGCTGGCTACACCTTC
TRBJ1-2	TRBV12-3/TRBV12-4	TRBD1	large	CASSSGTGRPGYTF	TGTGCCAGCAGTTCCGGGACAGGGAGACCTGGCTACACCTTC
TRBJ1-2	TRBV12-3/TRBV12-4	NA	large	CASTRFNYGYTF	TGTGCCAGCACCAGATTTAACTATGGCTACACCTTC